The clone carrying this T cell receptor (beta chain) was observed many times. The antigen is unknown. TCRdb analysed the RT-PCR reads with MiXCR anew, one entry per CDR3 protein. This sample has around 750,000 distinct CDR3 sequences; over 20% occur once, and the top ten carry roughly a tenth. This entry is derived from a study of response to subunit inactivated influenza vaccine. General observations from the study: There was a suggestion from the authors that each seasonal influenza vaccination recruits few new T cells.

V gave up 6 bases and J gave up 5 bases, with 9 bases separating them. The CDR3 totals 12 residues. V is TRBV12-3 or TRBV12-4 and J is TRBJ2-3; D is ambiguous. The starting material was PBMCs from blood, obtained about 5 days after vaccination. The clonotype originates from a man aged 45-65 years who received an inactivated influenza vaccine. CDR3 protein: CASRPMGDTQYF. CDR3 bases: TGTGCCAGCAGGCCAATGGGAGATACGCAGTATTTT.